These 14 T cell receptor gamma chains were sequenced from one sample in a study of Vδ1+ human thymocytes (dated by TCRdb to the late 2010s). TCRdb names Illumina MiSeq as the instrument used. RNA was extracted with the RNeasy mini kit and reverse transcribed using Superscript III. CDR3 amplicons were generated by multiplex PCR with pooled V-gene forward primers and a constant-region reverse primer carrying Illumina adaptor overhangs. TCRdb called clones from the public reads with CATT, and repeated DNA sequences were later combined into one row. In all, the sample holds tens of thousands of gamma-chain clones, and roughly 21% of those were seen once. The biggest ten clones account for around 2% of the sample. Broader findings and caveats from the paper: Unlike the oligoclonal repertoires in peripheral blood, the thymic TRG and TRD repertoires appeared highly polyclonal, with Gaussian CDR3 length distributions.

For these TCRs, the target antigens are not known. The sample taken for sequencing was Vdelta1+ gamma-delta thymocytes from the thymus. The cell subset or site tag for this specimen amounts to: FACS-sorted CD3+ TCRalphabeta- TCRVdelta1+ TCRVdelta2- thymocytes. These receptors were collected from a girl under three years old who had congenital heart surgery.

This chain joins TRGV8 and TRGJP1. This CDR3 contains 18 residues. J was trimmed by 0 bases and V by 5 bases; bases with no gene match: 15. Germline loops: CDR1 VENAVY, CDR2 YDSYNSRV. The CDR3 protein is CATWAFTQLYTTGWFKIF. For the CDR3, the DNA is TGTGCCACCTGGGCATTTACACAACTTTATACCACTGGTTGGTTCAAGATATTT.

The chain uses TRGV3 and TRGJ1 or TRGJ2. The germline gives CDR1 VTNTFY, CDR2 YDVSTARD (reference sequence). Trimming at V came to 0 bases and at J to 2 bases, leaving 7 bases not matched to a gene. CDR3 size: 15 residues. The CDR3 is CATWDRSRDYYKKLF. CDR3 DNA sequence: TGTGCCACCTGGGACAGGAGTAGAGATTATTATAAGAAACTCTTT.

Only a few counts were recorded for this clone. This chain joins TRGV2 and TRGJ1 or TRGJ2. Germline CDR1 reads EGSNGY; CDR2 reads YDSYNSKV. This CDR3 is built from 16 residues. V trimming: 0 bases; J trimming: 3 bases; junction bases outside the gene matches: 11. The CDR3 nucleotides are TGTGCCACCTGGGACGGGCGGGGTAAGATTTATTATAAGAAACTCTTT. The encoded protein is CATWDGRGKIYYKKLF.

The genes are TRGV3 and TRGJ1 or TRGJ2. V was pared by 4 bases and J by 9 bases, with 3 bases of the junction left unmatched. The CDR3 is 10 residues long. Germline V gene sequence: CDR1 VTNTFY, CDR2 YDVSTARD (reference sequence). The chain's CDR3 is CATWETKKLF. As DNA, the CDR3 is TGTGCCACCTGGGAAACTAAGAAACTCTTT.

This clone was picked up a small number of times. Other DNA sequences from this sample encode an identical CDR3 as well. The rearrangement links TRGV8 to TRGJ1 or TRGJ2. Germline trimming cut 4 bases from V and 0 bases from J; bases unmatched to any gene: 6. CDR3 length: 14 amino acids. Germline V gene sequence: CDR1 VENAVY, CDR2 YDSYNSRV. This CDR3 reads CATWDPSNYYKKLF. The CDR3 DNA sequence: TGTGCCACCTGGGACCCGTCGAATTATTATAAGAAACTCTTT.

This clone was counted only a few times. The chain uses TRGV4 and TRGJ1 or TRGJ2. The V and J ends lost 0 bases and 8 bases, in that order; junction bases with no gene match: 7. The CDR3 is 13 amino acids. Germline loops: CDR1 EGSTGY, CDR2 YDSYTSSV. For the CDR3, the DNA is TGTGCCACCTGGGATGGGCGACGGGATAAGAAACTCTTT. Protein product: CATWDGRRDKKLF.

Worth noting for this clone: Since a much larger clone is just one base distant, this may be a read error. Additional DNA sequences in this sample encode the identical CDR3. This chain links TRGV2 with TRGJ1 or TRGJ2. The CDR3 is made up of 12 amino acids. After removal of 4 bases from V and 8 bases from J, the junction contained 8 bases not matched to a gene. The germline V gene encodes CDR1 EGSNGY and CDR2 YDSYNSKV. The CDR3 coding sequence is TGTGCCACCTGGGATGGGCGAGATAAGAAACTCTTT. It yields the protein CATWDGRDKKLF.

A remark on this clone: Other nucleotide sequences from this sample produce the same CDR3. J is TRGJP2 and V is TRGV2. V shed 0 bases and J 6 bases; nucleotides not matched to a gene: 7. CDR3 length: 15 amino acids. Germline lookup yields CDR1 EGSNGY and CDR2 YDSYNSKV. The chain's CDR3 is CATWDGLGGDWIKTF. The CDR3 nucleotides are TGTGCCACCTGGGACGGGTTAGGGGGTGATTGGATCAAGACGTTT.

As for this clone: Possible read error: a much larger clone is one base away. At the DNA level, this CDR3 is encoded by other sequences in the same sample as well. The chain links TRGV9 to TRGJ1 or TRGJ2. This CDR3 is 12 amino acids long. The germline V gene encodes CDR1 GITISATS and CDR2 ISYDGTV (reference sequence). The ends lost 1 base at V and 7 bases at J; junction bases unmatched: 4. This CDR3 is CALWEVRYKKLF. The DNA for the CDR3 is TGTGCCTTGTGGGAGGTCAGGTATAAGAAACTCTTT.

The V call is TRGV8, the J call TRGJ1 or TRGJ2. Per germline, CDR1 VENAVY and CDR2 YDSYNSRV. Losses at the gene ends were 0 bases for V and 0 bases for J; bases not matched to a gene: 5. This CDR3 region has 15 residues. The CDR3 DNA reads as TGTGCCACCTGGGATAGGAATCGGAATTATTATAAGAAACTCTTT. Amino acids: CATWDRNRNYYKKLF.

The V gene is TRGV4, the J gene TRGJ1 or TRGJ2. The CDR3 extends over 13 amino acids. The ends lost 3 bases at V and 3 bases at J; junction bases unmatched: 5. CDR1 EGSTGY and CDR2 YDSYTSSV come from the germline V gene. The CDR3 DNA reads as TGTGCCACCTGGGATTGGAGTTATTATAAGAAACTCTTT. Encoded protein: CATWDWSYYKKLF.

The table lists this clone with a few counts. The chain couples TRGV2 to TRGJ1 or TRGJ2. CDR3 size: 12 residues. The V and J ends lost 5 bases and 4 bases, in that order; junction bases with no gene match: 5. CDR1 and CDR2 from the germline V gene are EGSNGY and YDSYNSKV. CDR3 amino acids: CATWVTYYKKLF. Written as DNA, the CDR3 is TGTGCCACCTGGGTTACCTATTATAAGAAACTCTTT.

Concerning this clone itself: Different DNA sequences within this sample yield the same CDR3. The rearrangement links TRGV2 to TRGJ1 or TRGJ2. V was pared by 0 bases and J by 10 bases, with 6 bases of the junction left unmatched. There are 12 residues in the CDR3. CDR1 and CDR2 from the germline V gene are EGSNGY and YDSYNSKV. The CDR3 sequence: CATWDGPEKKLF. The CDR3 bases are TGTGCCACCTGGGACGGGCCTGAGAAGAAACTCTTT.

The gene calls are TRGV3 and TRGJ1 or TRGJ2. V was pared by 0 bases and J by 9 bases, with 8 bases of the junction left unmatched. Looked up from germline, CDR1 is VTNTFY and CDR2 is YDVSTARD (reference sequence). CDR3 length: 13 residues. The chain's CDR3 is CATWDRREIKKLF. The CDR3 bases are TGTGCCACCTGGGACAGGCGAGAAATTAAGAAACTCTTT.